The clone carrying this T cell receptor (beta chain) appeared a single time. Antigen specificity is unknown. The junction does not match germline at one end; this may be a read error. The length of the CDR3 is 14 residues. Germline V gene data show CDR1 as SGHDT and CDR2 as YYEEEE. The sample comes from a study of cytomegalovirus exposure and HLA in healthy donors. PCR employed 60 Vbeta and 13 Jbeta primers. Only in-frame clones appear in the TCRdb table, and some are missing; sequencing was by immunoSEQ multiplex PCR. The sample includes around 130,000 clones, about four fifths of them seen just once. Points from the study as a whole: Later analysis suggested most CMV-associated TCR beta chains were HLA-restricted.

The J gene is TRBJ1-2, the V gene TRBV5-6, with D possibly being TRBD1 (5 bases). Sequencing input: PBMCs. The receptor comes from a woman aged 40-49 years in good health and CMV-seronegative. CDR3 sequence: CASSLVPGEYGYPF. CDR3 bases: TGTGCCAGCAGCTTGGTTCCGGGGGAGTATGGCTACCCCTTC. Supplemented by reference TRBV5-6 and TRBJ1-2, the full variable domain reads DAGVTQSPTHLIKTRGQQVTLRCSPKSGHDTVSWYQQALGQGPQFIFQYYEEEERQRGNFPDRFSGHQFPNYSSELNVNALLLGDSALYLCASSLVPGEYGYPFGSGTRLTVV.